This T cell receptor beta chain was obtained from a study of CD4+ T cells in melanoma. Produced via immunoSEQ multiplex PCR; TCRdb's table is partial and in-frame only. Among almost 15,000 clones, approximately 88% were seen once, and the ten largest hold roughly 6%. The sequence came from a human donor with melanoma. Sequencing was performed on cells from a culture (not recorded whether cultured in vitro).

The CDR3 spells CASTPGTSDADTQYF. The CDR3 DNA sequence: TGTGCCAGCACTCCCGGGACTAGCGATGCAGATACGCAGTATTTT. V gene TRBV7-2 combines with J gene TRBJ2-3; 10 bases align to TRBD2. Per the germline V gene, CDR1 is SGHTA and CDR2 is FQGNSA. V trimming: 7 bases; J trimming: 4 bases; junction bases outside the gene matches: 8. The CDR3 runs 15 residues.